The TCR beta chain described here comes from a study of neurological immune-mediated disorders (dated by TCRdb to between 2018 and 2020). For the wider study: Among the roughly 35 multiple sclerosis patients, about 30 had relapsing-remitting MS and 3 had secondary progressive MS. Peripheral blood TCR-beta repertoires from patients with HTLV-I-associated myelopathy (HAM/TSP), patients with multiple sclerosis, and healthy controls were compared in the study using UMI-based sequencing. The approximately 100 TCR-beta libraries included longitudinal samples, technical triplicates and paired sorted CD4+ and CD8+ T-cell subsets alongside PBMC samples. The cohort was made up of 68 subjects, consisting of roughly 14 HAM/TSP patients, some 34 multiple sclerosis patients and 20 healthy controls. General study outcomes and caveats: Phylogenetic analysis grouped repertoires from 18 of 34 MS patients into a cluster of related CDR3 sequences, suggesting a possible repertoire-level signature. The MS cluster showed no association with clinical or MRI features, and the authors stated that larger cohorts are needed. Expanded clones from different subjects shared no identical CDR3 amino acid sequences, which suggests that TCR-beta repertoires were private in all groups. TCR clonal expansion was highest in HAM/TSP patients and lowest in MS patients, with MS patients falling below even healthy controls.

For the unsorted PBMC libraries, 2 million PBMCs were stored in RNAlater at -80 degrees C until RNA extraction and were used to generate the libraries. The multiple sclerosis patients were enrolled in a US clinical protocol that used magnetic resonance imaging to evaluate disease progression. Peripheral blood was subjected to Ficoll-Hypaque density gradient centrifugation to isolate PBMCs, which were then cryopreserved in liquid nitrogen. cDNA synthesis used template-switch 5'RACE with a primer carrying a 10-nucleotide random unique molecular identifier tagging each TCR transcript. Every sequencing run covered 15-18 subjects and yielded more than 180 million TCR-beta sequences. Total RNA was extracted with the RNeasy kit. The KAPA Real-time Library Amplification kit was used to amplify TCR-beta VDJ regions with primers targeting the TCR constant region and the 5'RACE anchor. A first PCR added sample indexes and Illumina adaptors, after which a second PCR increased the library yield. After Ampure bead purification, the TCR product of roughly 650 bp was size-selected on a 2% E-gel SizeSelection system. Before pooling, library quality was checked on a Bioanalyzer, concentration was measured with Qubit, and libraries were quantified with the Kapa Library Quantification kit. Paired-end 2 x 150 bp sequencing of the libraries was performed on an Illumina HiSeq 2500. To increase sequence diversity, roughly 24-31% phiX was spiked into each library pool. The study's processing was this. The quality-filtered reads were processed with the UMI-based MiGEC pipeline, whose error correction step removed more than 75% of the raw TCR sequences. IMGT germline references were used for aligning VDJ genes, and each clonotype was defined as a unique CDR3 amino acid sequence together with its V-J genes. Clonal expansion, Shannon diversity and CDR3 relatedness (CalcPairwiseDistances, ClusterSamples) were evaluated with VDJtools, and phylogenetic trees were built with CLCbio workbench. Expanded clones were defined as having at least 8 unique UMIs, based on coefficient-of-variation modelling across technical triplicates. Using fastp at Q25 and MiXCR, TCRdb reprocessed the public reads and kept productive beta chains. Identical CDR3 proteins give one entry, which carries the most common genes and DNA. These V and J calls originate from TCRdb's pipeline instead of the authors' own analysis. This sample gives 45,000 or so distinct CDR3 sequences in total; approximately 2.8% of them show up just once. The ten biggest clones cover approximately 16% of the sample.

At least ten counts were recorded for this clonotype. Its cognate antigen has yet to be identified. Nothing much larger sits one base from this clone, and base qualities are not available. From cysteine to phenylalanine, the CDR3 is 16 amino acids long. Only the CDR3 part of the read is kept: 48 bases, read in frame from the first base. V drops 4 bases and J drops 4 bases, leaving 21 bases in between. The germline V gene encodes CDR1 SGHRS and CDR2 YFSETQ. Sequencing was done on a sample of PBMCs. The chain links TRBV5-1 with TRBJ2-7, with a tentative D gene TRBD2 over 6 matching bases. The receptor was isolated from a woman in her forties or fifties with multiple sclerosis. The DNA sequence is TGCGCCAGCAGCCCAGATTCTAGCGCCACAGCTTACGAGCAGTACTTC. Translation gives CASSPDSSATAYEQYF. Supplemented by the reference TRBV5-1 and TRBJ2-7 proteins around the CDR3, the complete variable domain is KAGVTQTPRYLIKTRGQQVTLSCSPISGHRSVSWYQQTPGQGLQFLFEYFSETQRNKGNFPGRFSGRQFSNSRSEMNVSTLELGDSALYLCASSPDSSATAYEQYFGPGTRLTVT.